The next 11 T cell receptor beta chains were all read from a single sample in a study of T-cell memory formation after mild COVID-19. TCRdb ran MiXCR on the 5' RACE reads and lists one entry per CDR3 protein. The sample has hundreds of thousands of distinct CDR3 sequences; approximately 15% are singletons. The material sequenced was PBMCs or a T cell subset sorted from them (not recorded which). All receptors derive from a man younger than 35 who had mild COVID-19 (a few samples of this study predate the infection). Cell type and time point are not known.

The chain links TRBV5-1 to TRBJ2-5; D uncertain. The CDR3 covers 12 residues. The V gene's germline CDR1 is SGHRS and CDR2 YFSETQ. Trimming removed 8 bases at V and 5 bases at J, with 13 bases between. The CDR3 sequence is CASRLGFETQYF. CDR3 coding DNA: TGCGCCAGTCGGCTAGGGTTTGAGACCCAGTACTTC.

V gene TRBV30 combines with J gene TRBJ2-1; D is possibly TRBD1 or TRBD2 (5 bases each). CDR1 GTSNPN and CDR2 SVGIG come from the germline V gene (reference sequence). V dropped 1 base and J dropped 9 bases, with 13 bases sitting between them. The CDR3 extends over 13 amino acids. The CDR3 coding sequence is TGTGCCTGGAGTGGGGGGTCCTCCCGTGAGCAGTTCTTC. Protein sequence: CAWSGGSSREQFF. Full variable domain (remainder filled in from reference TRBV30 and TRBJ2-1): SQTIHQWPATLVQPVGSPLSLECTVEGTSNPNLYWYRQAAGRGLQLLFYSVGIGQISSEVPQNLSASRPQDRQFILSSKKLLLSDSGFYLCAWSGGSSREQFFGPGTRLTVL.

This chain links TRBV12-3 or TRBV12-4 with TRBJ2-1; D call uncertain. The V end lost 6 bases, the J end lost 5 bases, and 5 bases lay between the germline ends. The CDR3 runs 11 residues. For the CDR3, the DNA is TGTGCCAGCAGGATAAACAATGAGCAGTTCTTC. Protein product: CASRINNEQFF.

This chain uses TRBV5-1 with TRBJ1-1, with D possibly being TRBD1 (5 bases). Germline V gene data show CDR1 as SGHRS and CDR2 as YFSETQ. V lost 4 bases, J lost 6 bases, and 13 bases lay in between. This CDR3 region has 13 residues. The CDR3 here is CASSLGRDSEAFF. The CDR3 DNA is TGCGCCAGCAGCCTCGGACGGGACTCTGAAGCTTTCTTT.

The chain couples TRBV5-1 to TRBJ1-6; TRBD1 agrees at 10 bases. V was clipped by 4 bases and J by 9 bases; unmatched bases: 13. The CDR3 totals 17 residues. CDR1 and CDR2 from the germline V gene are SGHRS and YFSETQ. CDR3 coding DNA: TGCGCCAGCAGCATTGAGGGGACAGGGGTCGACGTTTCACCCCTCCACTTT. Translating it yields CASSIEGTGVDVSPLHF.

The gene calls are TRBV7-7 and TRBJ2-5; 16 bases fit TRBD2. Germline CDR1 reads SSHAT; CDR2 reads FNYEAQ (reference sequence). CDR3 length: 18 amino acids. The junction had 7 bases not matched to a gene; V was cut back by 3 bases and J by 3 bases. The CDR3 coding sequence is TGTGCCAGCAGCTTGGGACTAGCGGGGGGGCTGGAAGAAGAGACCCAGTACTTC. Amino acid sequence: CASSLGLAGGLEEETQYF.

The V gene is TRBV21-1, the J gene TRBJ2-5; the D segment call TRBD1 is taken from the table without a DNA check. TRBV21-1 is labeled a pseudogene. This CDR3 has 16 amino acids. The CDR3 reads CASSLGDRGHQETQYF. The CDR3 nucleotides are TGTGCCAGCAGCTTGGGGGACAGGGGGCACCAAGAGACCCAGTACTTC.

This rearrangement joins TRBV6-5 to TRBJ1-5, with 7 bases that match TRBD1. V lost 2 bases, J lost 1 base, and 2 bases stayed unmatched. CDR3 size: 15 residues. CDR1 MNHEY and CDR2 SVGAGI come from the germline V gene. The CDR3 is CASSYNRGSNQPQHF. CDR3 nucleotides: TGTGCCAGCAGTTACAACAGGGGCAGCAATCAGCCCCAGCATTTT.

This clonotype was seen only a few times. This chain links TRBV29-1 with TRBJ1-2, with D hard to call. Trimming took off 4 bases at V and 8 bases at J, with 11 bases between the two ends. Germline V lookup: CDR1 SQVTM, CDR2 ANQGSEA. This CDR3 is 11 amino acids long. CDR3 sequence: CSVGGEMGYTF. Written as DNA, the CDR3 is TGCAGCGTTGGGGGAGAGATGGGCTACACCTTC.

The V gene is TRBV18, the J gene TRBJ1-1; D not resolved. The germline V gene encodes CDR1 KGHSH and CDR2 LQKENI. CDR3 length: 15 amino acids. Trimming took off 6 bases at V and 1 base at J, with 15 bases between the two ends. This CDR3 reads CASSRGPPRNTEAFF. The CDR3 DNA sequence: TGTGCCAGCTCCCGCGGGCCTCCCCGGAACACTGAAGCTTTCTTT. The variable domain in full, completed from reference TRBV18 and TRBJ1-1, reads NAGVMQNPRHLVRRRGQEARLRCSPMKGHSHVYWYRQLPEEGLKFMVYLQKENIIDESGMPKERFSAEFPKEGPSILRIQQVVRGDSAAYFCASSRGPPRNTEAFFGQGTRLTVV.

The rearrangement links TRBV12-3 or TRBV12-4 to TRBJ1-2, with D tentatively TRBD1 (6 bases). CDR3 length: 13 residues. Trimming took 6 bases from V and 8 from J, leaving 16 bases between them. CDR3 DNA sequence: TGTGCCAGCAGGGCACGGGGGCGTAGCGGCTACACCTTC. It encodes CASRARGRSGYTF.